A few counts support the clone carrying this T cell receptor (beta chain). With 2 bases removed from V and 6 bases from J, the gap between germline ends came to 6 bases. The CDR3 consists of 11 residues. The V gene's germline CDR1 is SQVTM and CDR2 ANQGSEA. The data are from a study of identical twins. Via MiXCR, TCRdb re-called the 5' RACE reads, giving one row per CDR3 protein. The table includes 240,000 or so distinct CDR3 sequences, 5.5% to 7% detected once. These same records also appear under a second study, on yellow fever vaccine responses in identical twins.

The chain has TRBV29-1 and TRBJ2-3; the D is unclear. This sequence was found in a woman between 18 and 30 years old in good health. The sample comprised memory (CD45RO+) T cells sorted from blood. DNA for the CDR3: TGCAGCGTTGAATCCGAGGATACGCAGTATTTT. Translating it yields CSVESEDTQYF.